This record covers a single TCR beta chain. Trimming removed 6 bases at V and 2 bases at J, with 9 bases between. The V gene's germline CDR1 is KGHDR and CDR2 SFDVKD. CDR3 length: 13 residues. TCRdb's table, derived via immunoSEQ multiplex PCR, lists solely in-frame clones and lacks some. Here the sample spans around 74,000 clones, roughly nine tenths being singletons. The data were obtained in a study of T cell responses to AZD1222 COVID-19 vaccine. V usage is TRBV24-1 and J usage is TRBJ2-5, with D possibly being TRBD1 (5 bases). The sequencing used peripheral blood, collected on day 0 of MenACWY control vaccination. The clonotype originates from an adult in good health. CDR3 sequence (DNA): TGTGCCACCAGTCGGGCAGGGCAAGAGACCCAGTACTTC. Translated, it gives CATSRAGQETQYF.